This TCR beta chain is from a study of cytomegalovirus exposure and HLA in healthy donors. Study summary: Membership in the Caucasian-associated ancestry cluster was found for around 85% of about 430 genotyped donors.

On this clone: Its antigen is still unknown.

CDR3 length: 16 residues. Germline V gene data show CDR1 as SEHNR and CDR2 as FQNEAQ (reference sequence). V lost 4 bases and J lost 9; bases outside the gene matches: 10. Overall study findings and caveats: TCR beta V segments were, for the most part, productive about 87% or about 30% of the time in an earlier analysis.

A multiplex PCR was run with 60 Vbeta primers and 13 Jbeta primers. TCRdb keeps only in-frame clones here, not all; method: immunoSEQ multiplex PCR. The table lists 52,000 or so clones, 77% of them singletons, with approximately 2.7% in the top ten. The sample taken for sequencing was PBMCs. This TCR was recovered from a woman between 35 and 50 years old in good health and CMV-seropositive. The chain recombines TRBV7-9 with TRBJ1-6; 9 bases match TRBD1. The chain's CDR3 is CASSSASGTGSSPLHF. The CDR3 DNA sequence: TGTGCCAGCAGCTCAGCCTCCGGGACAGGGAGTTCACCCCTCCACTTT.